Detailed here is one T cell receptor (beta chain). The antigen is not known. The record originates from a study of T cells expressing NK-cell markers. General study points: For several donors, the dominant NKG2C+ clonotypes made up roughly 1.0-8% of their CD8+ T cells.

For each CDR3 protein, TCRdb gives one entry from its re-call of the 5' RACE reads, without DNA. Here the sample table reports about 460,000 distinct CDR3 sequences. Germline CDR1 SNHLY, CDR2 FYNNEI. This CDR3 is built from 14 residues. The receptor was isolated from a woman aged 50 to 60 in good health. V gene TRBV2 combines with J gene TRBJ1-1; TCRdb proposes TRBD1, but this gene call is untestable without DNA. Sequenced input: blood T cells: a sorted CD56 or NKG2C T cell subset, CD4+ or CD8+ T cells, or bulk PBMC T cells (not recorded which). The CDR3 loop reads CASIWDIVNTEAFF.